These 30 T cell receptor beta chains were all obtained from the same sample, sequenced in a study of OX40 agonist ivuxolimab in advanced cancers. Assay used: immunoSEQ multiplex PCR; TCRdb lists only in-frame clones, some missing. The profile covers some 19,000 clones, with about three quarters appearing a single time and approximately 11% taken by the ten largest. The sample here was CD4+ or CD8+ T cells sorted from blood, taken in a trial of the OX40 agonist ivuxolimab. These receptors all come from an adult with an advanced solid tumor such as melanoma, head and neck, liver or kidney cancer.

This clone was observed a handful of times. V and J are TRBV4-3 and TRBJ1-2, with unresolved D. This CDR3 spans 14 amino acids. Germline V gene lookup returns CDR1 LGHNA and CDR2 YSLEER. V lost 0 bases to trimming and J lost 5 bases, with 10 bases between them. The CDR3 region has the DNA TGCGCCAGCAGCCAAGATCGGACGGAATATGGCTACACCTTC. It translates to CASSQDRTEYGYTF.

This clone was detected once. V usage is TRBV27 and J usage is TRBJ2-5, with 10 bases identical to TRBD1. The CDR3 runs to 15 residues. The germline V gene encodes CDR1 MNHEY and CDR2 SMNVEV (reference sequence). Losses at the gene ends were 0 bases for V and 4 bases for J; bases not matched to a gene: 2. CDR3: CASSLSDRGGETQYF. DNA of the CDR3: TGTGCCAGCAGTTTATCGGACAGGGGGGGAGAGACCCAGTACTTC.

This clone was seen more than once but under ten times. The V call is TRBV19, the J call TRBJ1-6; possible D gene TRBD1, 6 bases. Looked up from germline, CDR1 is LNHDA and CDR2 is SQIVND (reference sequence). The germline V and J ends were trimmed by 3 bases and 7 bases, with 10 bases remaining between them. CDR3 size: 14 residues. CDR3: CASSMGGANSPLHF. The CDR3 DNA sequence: TGTGCCAGTAGTATGGGGGGCGCAAATTCACCCCTCCACTTT.

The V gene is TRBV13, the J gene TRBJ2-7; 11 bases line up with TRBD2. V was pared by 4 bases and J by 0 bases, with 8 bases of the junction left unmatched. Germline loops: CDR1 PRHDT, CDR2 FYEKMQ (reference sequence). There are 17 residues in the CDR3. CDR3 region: CASSSSSGTSGSYEQYF. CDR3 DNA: TGTGCCAGCAGCTCTTCCTCCGGGACTAGCGGCTCCTACGAGCAGTACTTC.

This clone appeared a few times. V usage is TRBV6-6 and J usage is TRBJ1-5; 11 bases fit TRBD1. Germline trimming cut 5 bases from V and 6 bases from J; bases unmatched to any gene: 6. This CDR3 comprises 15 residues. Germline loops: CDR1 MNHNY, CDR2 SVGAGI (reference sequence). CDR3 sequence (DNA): TGTGCCAGCAGTCCGGGACAGGGGGAGGGTCAGCCCCAGCATTTT. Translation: CASSPGQGEGQPQHF.

For the CDR3, the DNA is TGTGCCAGTAGCCATACTAGCTCCACCTACAATGAGCAGTTCTTC. Translating gives CASSHTSSTYNEQFF. This chain links TRBV19 with TRBJ2-1; D possibly corresponds to TRBD2 (6 bases). There are 15 residues in the CDR3. Looked up from germline, CDR1 is LNHDA and CDR2 is SQIVND (reference sequence). Trimming removed 6 bases from V and 2 bases from J, with 14 bases in between.

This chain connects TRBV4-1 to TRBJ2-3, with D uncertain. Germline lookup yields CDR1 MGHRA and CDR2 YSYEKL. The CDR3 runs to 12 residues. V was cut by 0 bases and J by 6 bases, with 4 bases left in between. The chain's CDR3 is CASSQDWDTQYF. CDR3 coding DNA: TGCGCCAGCAGCCAAGATTGGGATACGCAGTATTTT.

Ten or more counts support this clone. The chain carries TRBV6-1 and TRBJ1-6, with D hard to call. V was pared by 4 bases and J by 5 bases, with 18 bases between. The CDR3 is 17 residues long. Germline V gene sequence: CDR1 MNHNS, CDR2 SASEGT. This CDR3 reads CASSALGLQANNSPLHF. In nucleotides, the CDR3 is TGTGCCAGCAGTGCCTTAGGGTTGCAGGCAAATAATTCACCCCTCCACTTT.

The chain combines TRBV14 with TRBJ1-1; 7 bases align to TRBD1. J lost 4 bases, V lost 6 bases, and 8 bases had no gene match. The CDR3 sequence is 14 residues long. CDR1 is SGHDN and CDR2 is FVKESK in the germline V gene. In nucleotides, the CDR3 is TGTGCCAGCAGTCCAAGACAGGGCGGCACTGAAGCTTTCTTT. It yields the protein CASSPRQGGTEAFF. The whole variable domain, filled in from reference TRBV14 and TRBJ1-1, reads EAGVTQFPSHSVIEKGQTVTLRCDPISGHDNLYWYRRVMGKEIKFLLHFVKESKQDESGMPNNRFLAERTGGTYSTLKVQPAELEDSGVYFCASSPRQGGTEAFFGQGTRLTVV.

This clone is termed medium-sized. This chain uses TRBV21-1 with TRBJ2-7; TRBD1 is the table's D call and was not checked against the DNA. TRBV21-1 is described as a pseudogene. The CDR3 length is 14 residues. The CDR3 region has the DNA TGTGCCAGTTTCCGGCCGGGACAGGGGTGCGAGCAGTACTTC. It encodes CASFRPGQGCEQYF.

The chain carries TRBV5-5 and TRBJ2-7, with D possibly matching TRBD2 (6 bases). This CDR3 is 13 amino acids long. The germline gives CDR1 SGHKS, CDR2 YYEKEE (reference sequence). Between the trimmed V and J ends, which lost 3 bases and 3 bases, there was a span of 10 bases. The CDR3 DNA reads TGTGCCAGCAGCTGGACTATCGGCTACGAGCAGTACTTC. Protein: CASSWTIGYEQYF.

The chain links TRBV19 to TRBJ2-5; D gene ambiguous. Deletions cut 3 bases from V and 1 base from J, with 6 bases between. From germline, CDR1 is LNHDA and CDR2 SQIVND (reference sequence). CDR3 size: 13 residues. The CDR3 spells CASSMRVQETQYF. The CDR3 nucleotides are TGTGCCAGTAGTATGCGAGTCCAAGAGACCCAGTACTTC.

The CDR3 DNA follows: TGTGCCAGCAGCCAAGAAGGGCAGGGGGCGGGATGGGACTACGAGCAGTACTTC. It yields the protein CASSQEGQGAGWDYEQYF. The chain recombines TRBV4-2 with TRBJ2-7; 8 positions match TRBD1. The CDR3 contains 18 residues. Germline values: CDR1 LGHNA, CDR2 YNFKEQ. With V trimmed by 0 bases and J by 3 bases, 13 bases remained unmatched.

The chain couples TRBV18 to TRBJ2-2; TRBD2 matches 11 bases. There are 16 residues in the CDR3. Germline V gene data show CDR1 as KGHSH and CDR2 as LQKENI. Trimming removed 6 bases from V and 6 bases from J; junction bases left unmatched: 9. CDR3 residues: CASSRPGLAEAGELFF. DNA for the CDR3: TGTGCCAGCTCCCGGCCGGGACTAGCGGAGGCCGGGGAGCTGTTTTTT.

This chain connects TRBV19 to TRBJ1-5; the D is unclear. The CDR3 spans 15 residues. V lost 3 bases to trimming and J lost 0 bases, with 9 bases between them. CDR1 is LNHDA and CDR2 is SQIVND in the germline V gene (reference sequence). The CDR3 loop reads CASSMIAFSNQPQHF. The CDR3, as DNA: TGTGCCAGTAGTATGATCGCCTTTAGCAATCAGCCCCAGCATTTT.

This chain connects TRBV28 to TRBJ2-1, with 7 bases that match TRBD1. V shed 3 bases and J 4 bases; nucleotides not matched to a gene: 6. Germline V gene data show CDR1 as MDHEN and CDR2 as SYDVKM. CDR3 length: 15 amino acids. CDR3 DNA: TGTGCCAGCAGTTTCTCCAGGGGGAATTACAATGAGCAGTTCTTC. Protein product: CASSFSRGNYNEQFF.

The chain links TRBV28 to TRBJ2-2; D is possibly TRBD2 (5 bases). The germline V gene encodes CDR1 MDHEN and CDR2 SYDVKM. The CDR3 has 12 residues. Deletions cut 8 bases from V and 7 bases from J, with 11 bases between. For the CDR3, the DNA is TGTGCCAGCCGAATCGGGAACGGGGAGCTGTTTTTT. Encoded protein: CASRIGNGELFF.

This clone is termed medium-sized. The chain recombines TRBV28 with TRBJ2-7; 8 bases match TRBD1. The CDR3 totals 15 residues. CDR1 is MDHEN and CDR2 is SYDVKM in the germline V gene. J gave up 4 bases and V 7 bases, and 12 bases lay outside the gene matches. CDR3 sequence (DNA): TGTGCCAGCACCATTGGACAGGGAGGCTTATACGAGCAGTACTTC. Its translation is CASTIGQGGLYEQYF.

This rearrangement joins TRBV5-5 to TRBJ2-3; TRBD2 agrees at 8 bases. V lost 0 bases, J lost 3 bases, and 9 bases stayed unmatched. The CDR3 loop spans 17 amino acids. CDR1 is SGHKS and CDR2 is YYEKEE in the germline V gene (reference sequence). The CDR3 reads CASSLAHGTRGTDTQYF. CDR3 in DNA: TGTGCCAGCAGCTTGGCACATGGGACTAGGGGGACAGATACGCAGTATTTT. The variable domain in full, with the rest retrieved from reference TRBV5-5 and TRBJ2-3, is DAGVTQSPTHLIKTRGQQVTLRCSPISGHKSVSWYQQVLGQGPQFIFQYYEKEERGRGNFPDRFSARQFPNYSSELNVNALLLGDSALYLCASSLAHGTRGTDTQYFGPGTRLTVL.

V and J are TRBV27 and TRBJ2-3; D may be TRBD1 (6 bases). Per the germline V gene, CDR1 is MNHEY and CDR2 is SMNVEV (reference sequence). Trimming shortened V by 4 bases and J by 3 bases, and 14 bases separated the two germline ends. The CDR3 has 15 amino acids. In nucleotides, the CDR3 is TGTGCCAGCAGTTCAGGGGAATACGGGACAGATACGCAGTATTTT. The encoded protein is CASSSGEYGTDTQYF.

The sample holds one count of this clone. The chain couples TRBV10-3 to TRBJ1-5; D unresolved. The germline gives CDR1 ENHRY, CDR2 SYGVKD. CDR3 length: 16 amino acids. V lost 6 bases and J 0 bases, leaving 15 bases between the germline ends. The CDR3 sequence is CAISEGLSHSNQPQHF. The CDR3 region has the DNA TGTGCCATCAGCGAGGGCTTGTCCCATAGCAATCAGCCCCAGCATTTT.

CDR3 amino acids: CASSIGQGSYNEQFF. CDR3 DNA sequence: TGTGCCAGTAGTATAGGACAGGGCTCCTACAATGAGCAGTTCTTC. This chain connects TRBV19 to TRBJ2-1, with 7 bases aligning to TRBD1. This CDR3 region has 15 residues. The V segment lost 1 base and the J segment 0 bases; nucleotides outside the gene matches: 0. Germline V gene data show CDR1 as LNHDA and CDR2 as SQIVND (reference sequence). The whole variable domain, filled in from reference TRBV19 and TRBJ2-1, reads DGGITQSPKYLFRKEGQNVTLSCEQNLNHDAMYWYRQDPGQGLRLIYYSQIVNDFQKGDIAEGYSVSREKKESFPLTVTSAQKNPTAFYLCASSIGQGSYNEQFFGPGTRLTVL.

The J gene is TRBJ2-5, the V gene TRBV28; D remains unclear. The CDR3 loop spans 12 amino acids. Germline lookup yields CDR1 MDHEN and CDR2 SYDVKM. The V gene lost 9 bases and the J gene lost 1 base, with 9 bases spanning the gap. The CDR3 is CASRRRQETQYF. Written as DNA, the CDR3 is TGTGCCAGTAGACGCCGCCAAGAGACCCAGTACTTC.

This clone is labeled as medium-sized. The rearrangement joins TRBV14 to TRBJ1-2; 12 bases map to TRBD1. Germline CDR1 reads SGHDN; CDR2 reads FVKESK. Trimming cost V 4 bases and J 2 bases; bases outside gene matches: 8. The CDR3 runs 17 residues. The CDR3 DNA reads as TGTGCCAGCAGCCCCAGGGACAGGGGGCTGGAGAACTATGGCTACACCTTC. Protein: CASSPRDRGLENYGYTF.

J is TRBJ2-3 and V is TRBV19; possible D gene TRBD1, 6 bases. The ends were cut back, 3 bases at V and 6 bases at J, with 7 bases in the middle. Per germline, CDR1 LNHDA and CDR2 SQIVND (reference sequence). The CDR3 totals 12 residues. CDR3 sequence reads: CASSITGDTQYF. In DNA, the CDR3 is TGTGCCAGTAGTATCACAGGGGATACGCAGTATTTT.

CDR3 sequence (DNA): TGTGCCAGCAGTGAAGGGACAGGGGGCTCCTACGAGCAGTACTTC. Translated, it gives CASSEGTGGSYEQYF. The rearrangement joins TRBV6-1 to TRBJ2-7, with 10 positions matching TRBD1. Germline V gene data show CDR1 as MNHNS and CDR2 as SASEGT. This CDR3 spans 15 amino acids. V shed 1 base, J shed 0 bases, and the junction held 0 bases outside the gene matches.

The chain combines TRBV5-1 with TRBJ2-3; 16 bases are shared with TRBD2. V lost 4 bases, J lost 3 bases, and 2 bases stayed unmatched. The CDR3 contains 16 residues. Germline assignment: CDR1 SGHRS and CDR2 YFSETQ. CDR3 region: CASSGTSGGATDTQYF. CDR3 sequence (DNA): TGCGCCAGCAGCGGGACTAGCGGGGGGGCTACAGATACGCAGTATTTT.

DNA of the CDR3: TGTGCCAGCAGCTTGGAGGGAGCGGGCAATGAGCAGTTCTTC. This sequence encodes CASSLEGAGNEQFF. The chain carries TRBV5-4 and TRBJ2-1; TRBD2 might be the D (6 bases). The germline V and J ends were trimmed by 0 bases and 6 bases, with 10 bases remaining between them. The germline V gene encodes CDR1 SGHNT and CDR2 YYREEE (reference sequence). CDR3 length: 14 residues.

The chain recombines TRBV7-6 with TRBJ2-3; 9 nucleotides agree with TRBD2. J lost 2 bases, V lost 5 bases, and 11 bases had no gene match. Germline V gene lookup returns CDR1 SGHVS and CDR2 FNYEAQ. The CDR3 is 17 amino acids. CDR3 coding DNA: TGTGCCAGCAGCGAATCAGGGCTAGCGGGGTACACAGATACGCAGTATTTT. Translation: CASSESGLAGYTDTQYF.

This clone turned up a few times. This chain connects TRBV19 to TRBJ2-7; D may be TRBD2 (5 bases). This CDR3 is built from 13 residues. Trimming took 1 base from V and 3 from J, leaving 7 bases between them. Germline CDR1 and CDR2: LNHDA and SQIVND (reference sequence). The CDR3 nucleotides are TGTGCCAGTAGTATAGTAGAGGGCTACGAGCAGTACTTC. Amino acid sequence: CASSIVEGYEQYF.